This TCR beta chain was obtained from a study of cytomegalovirus exposure and HLA in healthy donors. PCR amplification relied on 60 Vbeta primers (plus 13 Jbeta primers). Only in-frame clones appear in the TCRdb table, and some are missing; sequencing was by immunoSEQ multiplex PCR. The sample holds 90,000 to 120,000 clones, 79% seen once. Germline CDR1 MNHEY, CDR2 SMNVEV (reference sequence). This CDR3 comprises 16 residues. Trimming removed 8 bases from V and 5 bases from J; junction bases left unmatched: 13. The TCR originated in a woman aged 35 to 49 in good health and CMV-seronegative. The J gene is TRBJ2-2, the V gene TRBV27; 8 nucleotides align to TRBD2. The material sequenced was PBMCs. CDR3 DNA sequence: TGTGCCAGCGAACGGCGCGGCGGGGGGCGGACCGGGGAGCTGTTTTTT. Protein: CASERRGGGRTGELFF.